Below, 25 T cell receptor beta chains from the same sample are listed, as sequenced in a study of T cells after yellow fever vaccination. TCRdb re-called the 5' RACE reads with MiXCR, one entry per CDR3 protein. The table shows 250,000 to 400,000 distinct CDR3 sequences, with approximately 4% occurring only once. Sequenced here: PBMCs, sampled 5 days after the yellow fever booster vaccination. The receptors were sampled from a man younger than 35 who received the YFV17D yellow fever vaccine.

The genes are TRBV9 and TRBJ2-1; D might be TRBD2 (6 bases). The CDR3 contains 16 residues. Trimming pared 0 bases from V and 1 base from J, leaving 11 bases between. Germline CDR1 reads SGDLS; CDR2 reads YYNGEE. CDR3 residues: CASSVDASESYNEQFF. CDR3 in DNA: TGTGCCAGCAGCGTAGACGCTAGCGAGTCCTACAATGAGCAGTTCTTC.

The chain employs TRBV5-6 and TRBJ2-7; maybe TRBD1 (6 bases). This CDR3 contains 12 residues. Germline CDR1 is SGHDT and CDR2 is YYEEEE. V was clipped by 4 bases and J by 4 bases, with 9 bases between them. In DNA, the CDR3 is TGTGCCAGCAGCGCAGGGGAGTACGAGCAGTACGTC. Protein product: CASSAGEYEQYV.

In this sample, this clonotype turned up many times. CDR3 amino acids: CASTYDGNEQFF. CDR3 bases: TGTGCCAGCACCTATGACGGGAATGAGCAGTTCTTC. The rearrangement joins TRBV12-3 or TRBV12-4 to TRBJ2-1; D ambiguous. This CDR3 is 12 amino acids long. Between the trimmed V and J ends, which lost 7 bases and 7 bases, there was a span of 11 bases.

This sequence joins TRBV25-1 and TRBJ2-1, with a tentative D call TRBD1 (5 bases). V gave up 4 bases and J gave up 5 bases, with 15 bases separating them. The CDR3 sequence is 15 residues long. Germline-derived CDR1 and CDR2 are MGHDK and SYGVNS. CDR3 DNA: TGTGCCAGCAGTGCCCCGGCAGGGAACCACAATGAGCAGTTCTTC. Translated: CASSAPAGNHNEQFF.

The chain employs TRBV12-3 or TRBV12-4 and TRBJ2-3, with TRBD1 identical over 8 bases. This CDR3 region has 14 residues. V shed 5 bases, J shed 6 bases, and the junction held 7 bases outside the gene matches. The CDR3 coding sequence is TGTGCCAGCAGTCCTGGGACAGGAATGGATACGCAGTATTTT. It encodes CASSPGTGMDTQYF.

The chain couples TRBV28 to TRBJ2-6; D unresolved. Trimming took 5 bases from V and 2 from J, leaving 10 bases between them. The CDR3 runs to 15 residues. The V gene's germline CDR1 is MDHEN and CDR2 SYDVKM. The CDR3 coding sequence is TGTGCCAGCAGTCACGCTACAGCTGGGGCCAACGTCCTGACTTTC. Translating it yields CASSHATAGANVLTF.

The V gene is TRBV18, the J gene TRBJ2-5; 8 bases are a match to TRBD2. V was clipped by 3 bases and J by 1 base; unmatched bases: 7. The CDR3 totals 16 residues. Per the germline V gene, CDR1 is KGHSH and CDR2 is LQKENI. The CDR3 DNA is TGTGCCAGCTCACCCGGGCTTCTAGCGGGCCAAGAGACCCAGTACTTC. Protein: CASSPGLLAGQETQYF.

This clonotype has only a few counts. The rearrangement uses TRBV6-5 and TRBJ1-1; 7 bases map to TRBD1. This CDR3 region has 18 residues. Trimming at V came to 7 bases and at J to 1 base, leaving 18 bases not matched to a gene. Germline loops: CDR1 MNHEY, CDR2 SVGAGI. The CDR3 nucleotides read TGTGCCAGCAAGGGAACAGGACAGGCCCGGGTTGGGAACACTGAAGCTTTCTTT. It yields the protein CASKGTGQARVGNTEAFF.

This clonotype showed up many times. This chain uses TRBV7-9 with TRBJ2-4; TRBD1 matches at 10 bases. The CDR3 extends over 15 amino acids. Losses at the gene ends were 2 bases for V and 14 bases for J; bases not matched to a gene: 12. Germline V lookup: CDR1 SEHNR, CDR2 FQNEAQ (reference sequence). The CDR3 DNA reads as TGTGCCAGCAGCTTATTTTTGTTCGACAGGGGGCCCGAGTACTTC. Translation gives CASSLFLFDRGPEYF.

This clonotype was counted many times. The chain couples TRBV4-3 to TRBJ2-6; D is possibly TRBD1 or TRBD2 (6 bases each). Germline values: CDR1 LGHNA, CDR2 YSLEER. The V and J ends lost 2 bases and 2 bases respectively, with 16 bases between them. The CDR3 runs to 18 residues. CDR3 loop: CASSQQLVGGTGANVLTF. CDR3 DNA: TGCGCCAGCAGCCAACAGCTAGTAGGGGGGACTGGGGCCAACGTCCTGACTTTC.

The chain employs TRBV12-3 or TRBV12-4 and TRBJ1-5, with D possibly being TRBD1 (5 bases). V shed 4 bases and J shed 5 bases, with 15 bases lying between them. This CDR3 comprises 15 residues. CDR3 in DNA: TGTGCCAGCAGTTCACAGACGGGACTTTATCAGCCCCAGCATTTT. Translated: CASSSQTGLYQPQHF.

This CDR3 reads CASSYSQGRWQPQHF. The CDR3, as DNA: TGTGCCAGCAGTTACTCGCAGGGGAGATGGCAGCCCCAGCATTTT. The rearrangement links TRBV6-2 or TRBV6-3 to TRBJ1-5, with TRBD1 as a possible D gene (6 bases). Deletions cut 0 bases from V and 7 bases from J, with 13 bases between. Germline CDR1 is MNHEY and CDR2 is SVGEGT. CDR3 length: 15 amino acids.

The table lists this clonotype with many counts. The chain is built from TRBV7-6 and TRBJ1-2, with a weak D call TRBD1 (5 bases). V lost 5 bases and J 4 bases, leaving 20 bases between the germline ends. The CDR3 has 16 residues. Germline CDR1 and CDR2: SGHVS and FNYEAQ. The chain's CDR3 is CASSPTHGGFGYGYTF. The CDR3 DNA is TGTGCCAGCAGCCCAACTCACGGGGGGTTCGGCTATGGCTACACCTTC.

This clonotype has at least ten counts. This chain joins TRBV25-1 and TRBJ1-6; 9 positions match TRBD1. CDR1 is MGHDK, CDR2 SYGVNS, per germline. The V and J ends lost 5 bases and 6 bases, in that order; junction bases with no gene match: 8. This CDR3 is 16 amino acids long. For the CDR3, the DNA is TGTGCCAGCAGTCCTCCGGGACAGGGTGTTAATTCACCCCTCCACTTT. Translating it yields CASSPPGQGVNSPLHF.

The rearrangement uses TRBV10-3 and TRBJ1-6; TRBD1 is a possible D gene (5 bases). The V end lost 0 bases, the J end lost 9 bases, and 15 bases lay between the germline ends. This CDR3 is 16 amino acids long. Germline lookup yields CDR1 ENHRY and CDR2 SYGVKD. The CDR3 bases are TGTGCCATCAGTGAGTCGCCGACAGTTGGGGGTTCACCCCTCCACTTT. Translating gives CAISESPTVGGSPLHF.

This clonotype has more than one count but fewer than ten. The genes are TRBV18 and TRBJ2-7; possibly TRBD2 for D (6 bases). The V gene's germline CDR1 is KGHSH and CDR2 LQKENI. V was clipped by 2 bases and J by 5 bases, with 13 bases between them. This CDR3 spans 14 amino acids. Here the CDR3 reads CASSPTAGNNEQYV. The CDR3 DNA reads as TGTGCCAGCTCACCAACGGCGGGGAACAACGAGCAGTACGTC.

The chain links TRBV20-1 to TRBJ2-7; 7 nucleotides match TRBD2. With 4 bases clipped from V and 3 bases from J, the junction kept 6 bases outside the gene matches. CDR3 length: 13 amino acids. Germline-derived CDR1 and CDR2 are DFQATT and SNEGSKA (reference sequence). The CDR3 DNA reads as TGCAGTGCTACCTCGGGAGGCGACTACGAGCAGTACTTC. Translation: CSATSGGDYEQYF.

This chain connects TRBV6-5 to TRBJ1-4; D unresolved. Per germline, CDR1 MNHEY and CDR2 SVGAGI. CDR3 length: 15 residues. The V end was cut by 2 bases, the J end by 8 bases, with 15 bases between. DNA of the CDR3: TGTGCCAGCAGTTACCACCGTGCGGGGAAAGAAAAACTGTTTTTT. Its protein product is CASSYHRAGKEKLFF.

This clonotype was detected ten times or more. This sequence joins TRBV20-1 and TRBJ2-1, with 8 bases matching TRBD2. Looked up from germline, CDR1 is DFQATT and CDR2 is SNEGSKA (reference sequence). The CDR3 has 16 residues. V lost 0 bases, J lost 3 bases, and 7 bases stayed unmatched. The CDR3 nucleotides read TGCAGTGCTAGAGAAGTTGGCGGGGGGTACTACAATGAGCAGTTCTTC. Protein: CSAREVGGGYYNEQFF.

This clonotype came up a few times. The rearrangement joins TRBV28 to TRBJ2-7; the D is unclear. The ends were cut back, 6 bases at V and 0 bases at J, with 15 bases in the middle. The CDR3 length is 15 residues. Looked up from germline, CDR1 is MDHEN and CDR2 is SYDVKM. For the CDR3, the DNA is TGTGCCAGCAGCCCCGGCGCCGTGAGCTCCTACGAGCAGTACTTC. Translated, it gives CASSPGAVSSYEQYF. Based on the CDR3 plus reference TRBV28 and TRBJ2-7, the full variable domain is DVKVTQSSRYLVKRTGEKVFLECVQDMDHENMFWYRQDPGLGLRLIYFSYDVKMKEKGDIPEGYSVSREKKERFSLILESASTNQTSMYLCASSPGAVSSYEQYFGPGTRLTVT.

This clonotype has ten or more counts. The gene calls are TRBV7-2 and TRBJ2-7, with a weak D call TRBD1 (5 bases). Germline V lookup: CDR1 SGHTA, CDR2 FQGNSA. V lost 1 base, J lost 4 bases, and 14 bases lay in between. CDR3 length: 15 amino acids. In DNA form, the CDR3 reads TGTGCCAGCAGCTTAGGGCCAGGGTCGGCGTACGAGCAGTACTTC. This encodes CASSLGPGSAYEQYF.

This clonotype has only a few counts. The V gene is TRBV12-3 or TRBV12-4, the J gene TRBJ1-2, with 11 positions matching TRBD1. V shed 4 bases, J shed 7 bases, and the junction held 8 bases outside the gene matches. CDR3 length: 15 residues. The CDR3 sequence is CASSSTGTGGGGYTF. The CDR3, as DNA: TGTGCCAGCAGTTCTACCGGGACAGGGGGAGGTGGCTACACCTTC.

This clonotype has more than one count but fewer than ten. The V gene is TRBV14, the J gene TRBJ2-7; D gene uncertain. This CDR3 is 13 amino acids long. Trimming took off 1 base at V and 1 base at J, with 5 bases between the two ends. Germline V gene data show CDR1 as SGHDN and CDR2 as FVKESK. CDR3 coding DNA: TGTGCCAGCAGCCAAGGAGTTTCCTACGAGCAGTACGTC. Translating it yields CASSQGVSYEQYV.

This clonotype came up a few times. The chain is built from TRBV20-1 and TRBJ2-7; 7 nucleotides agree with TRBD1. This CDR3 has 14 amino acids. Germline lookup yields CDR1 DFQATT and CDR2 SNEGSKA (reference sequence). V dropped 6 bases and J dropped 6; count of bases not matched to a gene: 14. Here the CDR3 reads CSAGAWDRGIEQYF. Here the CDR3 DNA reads TGCAGTGCCGGGGCGTGGGACAGAGGGATCGAGCAGTACTTC.

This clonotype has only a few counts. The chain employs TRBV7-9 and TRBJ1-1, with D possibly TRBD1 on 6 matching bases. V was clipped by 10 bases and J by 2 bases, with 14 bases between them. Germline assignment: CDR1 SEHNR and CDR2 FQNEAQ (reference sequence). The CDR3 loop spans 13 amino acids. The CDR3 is CATRSTGNTEAFF. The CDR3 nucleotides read TGTGCCACACGTTCGACAGGCAACACTGAAGCTTTCTTT.